This TCR beta chain was sequenced for a study of beta chain features in type 1 diabetes. Findings of the study overall: Type 1 diabetes patients had moderately but significantly shorter TCRB CDR3s in all four CD4+ subsets. In cDNA sequencing, cells with high TCR expression could be over-represented.

The V and J ends lost 8 bases and 1 base respectively, with 9 bases between them. Germline CDR1 MNHEY, CDR2 SMNVEV (reference sequence). The CDR3 loop spans 13 amino acids. Regarding this clone: The target antigen is unknown.

Expressed TCRB transcripts were sequenced because the isolated RNA had all been reverse transcribed beforehand. Sequencing was performed with immunoSEQ multiplex PCR; in TCRdb, only in-frame clones are kept and a portion is missing. The table records 300,000 to 350,000 clones, about 14% of them present only once. The gene calls are TRBV27 and TRBJ1-5; D is undetermined. The material sequenced was naive CD4+ T cells from blood. The source of this sequence is a woman under 30 with type 1 diabetes. The CDR3 region is CASRPGSNQPQHF. CDR3 nucleotide sequence: TGTGCCAGCCGGCCGGGGAGCAATCAGCCCCAGCATTTT.